Listed here are 5 T cell receptor beta chains from one sample, sequenced in a study of post-analysis software for immune sequencing data. No cognate antigen is known for these TCRs. Whole-study findings and limits: Roughly 5 TRBV segments occurring more often in patients than controls included TRBV5-6, TRBV5-1 and TRBV20-1.

Each TCR beta cDNA library carried unique molecular identifiers. Using its own MiXCR run on the PCR reads, TCRdb lists one record per CDR3 protein. The data hold hundreds of thousands of distinct CDR3 sequences, with approximately 59% observed a single time. Sequencing was performed on blood. The origin of the receptors is a girl aged 2 to 10 with multiple sclerosis.

This clonotype was found a few times. This chain links TRBV12-3 or TRBV12-4 with TRBJ2-2; D is possibly TRBD1 (6 bases). Trimming took off 7 bases at V and 3 bases at J, with 12 bases between the two ends. The CDR3 totals 14 residues. DNA for the CDR3: TGTGCCAGCACTCTGGACAGATACACCGGGGAGCTGTTTTTT. This gives the protein CASTLDRYTGELFF.

The table lists this clonotype with a few counts. The chain carries TRBV6-6 and TRBJ2-1, with 10 bases aligning to TRBD2. CDR1 MNHNY and CDR2 SVGAGI come from the germline V gene (reference sequence). V lost 4 bases and J lost 1; bases outside the gene matches: 4. This CDR3 has 16 residues. The CDR3 DNA follows: TGTGCCAGCAGTTCCCCTAGCGGGGGTTCCTACAATGAGCAGTTCTTC. As protein: CASSSPSGGSYNEQFF.

This clonotype was seen only a few times. The CDR3 region has the DNA TGTGCCAGCAGTTACGGGGGGGATTACGAGCAGTACTTC. Translating gives CASSYGGDYEQYF. The chain carries TRBV6-5 and TRBJ2-7, with 7 nucleotides matching TRBD2. The junction had 2 bases not matched to a gene; V was cut back by 2 bases and J by 4 bases. Germline lookup yields CDR1 MNHEY and CDR2 SVGAGI. This CDR3 is built from 13 residues.

This clonotype has more than one count but fewer than ten. This chain uses TRBV10-3 with TRBJ2-5, with no clear D. This CDR3 region has 13 residues. Germline V gene data show CDR1 as ENHRY and CDR2 as SYGVKD. V gave up 2 bases and J gave up 0 bases, with 4 bases separating them. CDR3 nucleotide sequence: TGTGCCATCAGTGAGGGACACCAAGAGACCCAGTACTTC. It codes for CAISEGHQETQYF.

The chain carries TRBV4-1 and TRBJ1-2; D remains ambiguous. V was clipped by 0 bases and J by 3 bases, with 20 bases between them. Germline V lookup: CDR1 MGHRA, CDR2 YSYEKL. The length of the CDR3 is 18 residues. The CDR3 sequence is CASSQEAIGKAEDYGYTF. CDR3 coding DNA: TGCGCCAGCAGCCAAGAAGCTATAGGGAAAGCGGAGGACTATGGCTACACCTTC.